This TCR beta chain emerged from a study of T cells in Graves' hyperthyroidism and ophthalmopathy. This clonotype has a count of ten or more. Amplification of TCR beta CDR3 regions used RNA as the template. With the HTBI primer set, the TCR CDR3 went through a first round of RT-PCR. MiXCR, applied by TCRdb to the multiplex PCR reads, yields one record per CDR3 protein. The data hold 250,000 to 350,000 distinct CDR3 sequences, with roughly 22% observed a single time. The CDR3 sequence is 16 residues long. CDR1 is SQVTM and CDR2 is ANQGSEA in the germline V gene. V dropped 4 bases and J dropped 1 base, with 17 bases sitting between them.

The sample comprised blood. This sequence was found in a man aged 25 to 45 with Graves' ophthalmopathy. This chain links TRBV29-1 with TRBJ2-1, with D possibly TRBD2 on 6 matching bases. The CDR3 spells CSVGSFSGRSYNEQFF. CDR3 in DNA: TGCAGCGTTGGTTCTTTTAGCGGTAGGTCCTACAATGAGCAGTTCTTC.